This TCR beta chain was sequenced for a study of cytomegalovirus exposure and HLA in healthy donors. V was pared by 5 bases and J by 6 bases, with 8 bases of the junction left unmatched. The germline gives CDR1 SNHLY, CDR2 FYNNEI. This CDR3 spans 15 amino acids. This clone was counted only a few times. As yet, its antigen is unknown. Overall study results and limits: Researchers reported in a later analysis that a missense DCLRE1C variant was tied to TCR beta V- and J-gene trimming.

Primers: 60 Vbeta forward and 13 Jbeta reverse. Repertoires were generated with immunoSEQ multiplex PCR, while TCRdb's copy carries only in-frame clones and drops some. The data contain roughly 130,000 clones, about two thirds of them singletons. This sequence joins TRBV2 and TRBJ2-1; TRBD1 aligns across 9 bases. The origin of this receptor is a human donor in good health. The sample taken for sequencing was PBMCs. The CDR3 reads CASSPRTGAPNEQFF. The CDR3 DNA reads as TGTGCCAGCAGTCCGAGGACAGGGGCCCCCAATGAGCAGTTCTTC.